This T cell receptor (beta chain) was obtained from a study of shared clonotypes between healthy human individuals. The table came from immunoSEQ multiplex PCR; TCRdb's copy has only in-frame clones and leaves some out. This sample yields millions of clones, of which around 90% are seen a single time; about 0.13% belongs to the top ten. Germline CDR1 is MDHEN and CDR2 is SYDVKM. CDR3 length: 13 amino acids. V trimming: 6 bases; J trimming: 4 bases; junction bases outside the gene matches: 0. A remark on this clone: The same CDR3 is also encoded by other DNA sequences in this sample.

The chain combines TRBV28 with TRBJ1-6; TRBD1 matches at 7 bases. Sequencing was carried out using naive CD4+ T cells sorted from blood. Subset noted: CD45RA+ positively selected. This TCR was sampled from a man between 18 and 29 years old in good health. The CDR3 loop reads CASRQGYNSPLHF. For the CDR3, the DNA is TGTGCCAGCAGACAGGGGTATAATTCACCCCTCCACTTT.